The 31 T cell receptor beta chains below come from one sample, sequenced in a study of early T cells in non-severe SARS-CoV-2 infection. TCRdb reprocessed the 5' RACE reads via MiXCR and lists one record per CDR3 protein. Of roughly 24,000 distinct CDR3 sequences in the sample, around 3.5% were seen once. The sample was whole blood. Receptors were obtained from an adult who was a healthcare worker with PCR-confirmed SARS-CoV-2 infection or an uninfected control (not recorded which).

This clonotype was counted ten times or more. The CDR3, as DNA: TGTGCCAGTAGTATGAGGGATGCCAAAAACATTCAGTACTTC. This sequence encodes CASSMRDAKNIQYF. V usage is TRBV19 and J usage is TRBJ2-4; tentative D call: TRBD2 (5 bases). The length of the CDR3 is 14 residues. The V end was cut by 3 bases, the J end by 1 base, with 7 bases between. Per germline, CDR1 LNHDA and CDR2 SQIVND (reference sequence).

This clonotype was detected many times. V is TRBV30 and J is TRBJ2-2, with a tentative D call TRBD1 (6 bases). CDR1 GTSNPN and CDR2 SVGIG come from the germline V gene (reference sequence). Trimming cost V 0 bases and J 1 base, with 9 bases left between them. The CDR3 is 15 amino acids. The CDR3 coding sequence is TGTGCCTGGAGTGTGACAGGCCTGAACACCGGGGAGCTGTTTTTT. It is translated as CAWSVTGLNTGELFF.

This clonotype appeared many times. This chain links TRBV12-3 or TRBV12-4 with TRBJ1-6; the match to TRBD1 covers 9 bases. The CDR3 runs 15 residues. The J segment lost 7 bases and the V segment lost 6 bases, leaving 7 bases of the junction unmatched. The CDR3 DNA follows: TGTGCCAGCAGACGGGACAGGGTATGGAATTCACCCCTCCACTTT. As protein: CASRRDRVWNSPLHF.

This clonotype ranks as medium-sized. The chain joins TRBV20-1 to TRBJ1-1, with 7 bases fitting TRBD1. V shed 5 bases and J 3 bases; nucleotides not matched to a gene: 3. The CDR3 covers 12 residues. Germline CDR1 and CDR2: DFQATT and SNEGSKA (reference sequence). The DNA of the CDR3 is TGCAGTGCTTATACAGGGGACACTGAAGCTTTCTTT. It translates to CSAYTGDTEAFF.

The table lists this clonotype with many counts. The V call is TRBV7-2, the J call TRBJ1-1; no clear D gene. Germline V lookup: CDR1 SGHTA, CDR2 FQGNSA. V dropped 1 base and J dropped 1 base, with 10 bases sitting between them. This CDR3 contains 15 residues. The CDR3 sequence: CASSLEGPANTEAFF. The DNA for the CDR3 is TGTGCCAGCAGCTTAGAAGGCCCTGCGAACACTGAAGCTTTCTTT.

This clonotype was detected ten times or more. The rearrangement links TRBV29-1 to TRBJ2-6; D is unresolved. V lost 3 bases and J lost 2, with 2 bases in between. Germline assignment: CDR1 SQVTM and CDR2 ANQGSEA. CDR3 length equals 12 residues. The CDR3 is CSVDTGANVLTF. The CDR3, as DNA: TGCAGCGTTGATACTGGGGCCAACGTCCTGACTTTC.

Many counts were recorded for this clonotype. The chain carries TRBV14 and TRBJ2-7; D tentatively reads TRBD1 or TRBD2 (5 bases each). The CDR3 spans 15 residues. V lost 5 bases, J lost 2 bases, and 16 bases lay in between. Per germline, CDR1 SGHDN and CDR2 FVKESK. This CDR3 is CASSTDIGAAYEQYF. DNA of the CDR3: TGTGCCAGCAGCACCGACATCGGGGCAGCCTACGAGCAGTACTTC.

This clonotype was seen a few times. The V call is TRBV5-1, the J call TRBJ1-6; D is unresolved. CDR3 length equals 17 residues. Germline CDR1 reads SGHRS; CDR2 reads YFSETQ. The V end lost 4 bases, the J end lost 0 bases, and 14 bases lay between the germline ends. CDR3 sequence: CASSRQAQSSYNSPLHF. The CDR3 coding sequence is TGCGCCAGCAGCCGGCAGGCCCAGAGCTCCTATAATTCACCCCTCCACTTT. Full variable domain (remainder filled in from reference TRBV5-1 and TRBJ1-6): KAGVTQTPRYLIKTRGQQVTLSCSPISGHRSVSWYQQTPGQGLQFLFEYFSETQRNKGNFPGRFSGRQFSNSRSEMNVSTLELGDSALYLCASSRQAQSSYNSPLHFGNGTRLTVT.

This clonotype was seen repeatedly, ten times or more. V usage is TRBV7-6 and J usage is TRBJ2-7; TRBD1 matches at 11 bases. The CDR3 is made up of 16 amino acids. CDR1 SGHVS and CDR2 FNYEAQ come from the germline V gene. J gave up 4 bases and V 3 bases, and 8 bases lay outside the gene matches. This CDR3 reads CASSLGPGQGAYEQYF. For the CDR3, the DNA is TGTGCCAGCAGCTTGGGCCCTGGACAGGGGGCGTACGAGCAGTACTTC.

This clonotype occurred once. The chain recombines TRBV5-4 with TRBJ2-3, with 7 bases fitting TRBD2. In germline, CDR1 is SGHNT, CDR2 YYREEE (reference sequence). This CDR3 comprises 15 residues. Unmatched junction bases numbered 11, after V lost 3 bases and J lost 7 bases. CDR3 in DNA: TGTGCCAGCAGCTCCGGACTAGTGGAGGGGTATACGCAGTATTTT. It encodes CASSSGLVEGYTQYF.

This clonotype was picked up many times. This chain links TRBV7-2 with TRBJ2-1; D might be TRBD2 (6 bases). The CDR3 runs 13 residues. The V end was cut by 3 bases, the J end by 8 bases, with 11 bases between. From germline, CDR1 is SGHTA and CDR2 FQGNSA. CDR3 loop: CASSFSSAHEQFF. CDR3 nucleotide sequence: TGTGCCAGCAGCTTTTCTAGCGCCCATGAGCAGTTCTTC.

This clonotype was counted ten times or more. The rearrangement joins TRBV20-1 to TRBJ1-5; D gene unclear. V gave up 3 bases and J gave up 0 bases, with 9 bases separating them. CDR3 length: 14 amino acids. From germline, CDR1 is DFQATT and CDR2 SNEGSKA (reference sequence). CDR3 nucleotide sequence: TGCAGTGCTAGGCCAGAGAATAGCAATCAGCCCCAGCATTTT. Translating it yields CSARPENSNQPQHF.

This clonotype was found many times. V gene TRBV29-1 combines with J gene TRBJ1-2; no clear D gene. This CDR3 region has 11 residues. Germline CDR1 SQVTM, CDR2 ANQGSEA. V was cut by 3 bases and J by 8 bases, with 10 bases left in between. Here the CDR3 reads CSVDDFGGYTF. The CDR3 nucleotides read TGCAGCGTTGACGACTTTGGAGGCTACACCTTC.

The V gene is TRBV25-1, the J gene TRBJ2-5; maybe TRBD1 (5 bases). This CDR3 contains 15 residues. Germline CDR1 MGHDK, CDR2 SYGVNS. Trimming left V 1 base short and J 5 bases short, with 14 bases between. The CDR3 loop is CASSESQGPWETQYF. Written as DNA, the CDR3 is TGTGCCAGCAGTGAATCCCAGGGCCCCTGGGAGACCCAGTACTTC.

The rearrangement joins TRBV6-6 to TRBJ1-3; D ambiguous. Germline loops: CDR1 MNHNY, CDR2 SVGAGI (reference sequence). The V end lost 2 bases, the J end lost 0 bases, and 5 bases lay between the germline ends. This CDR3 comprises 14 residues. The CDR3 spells CASSYESSGNTIYF. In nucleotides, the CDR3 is TGTGCCAGCAGTTACGAGAGCTCTGGAAACACCATATATTTT.

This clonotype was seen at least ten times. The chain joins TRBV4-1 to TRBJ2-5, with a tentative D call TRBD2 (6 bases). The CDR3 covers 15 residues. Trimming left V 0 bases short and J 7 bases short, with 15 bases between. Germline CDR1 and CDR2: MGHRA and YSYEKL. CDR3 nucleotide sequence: TGCGCCAGCAGCCAAGATTATGGTGGGACTCCGACCCAGTACTTC. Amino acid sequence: CASSQDYGGTPTQYF.

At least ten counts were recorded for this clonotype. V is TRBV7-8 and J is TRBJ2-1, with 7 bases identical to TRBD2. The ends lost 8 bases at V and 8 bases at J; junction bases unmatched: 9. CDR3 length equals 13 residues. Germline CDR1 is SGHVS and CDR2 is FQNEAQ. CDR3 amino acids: CASGRAGSYEQFF. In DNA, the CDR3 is TGTGCCAGCGGGAGGGCCGGTAGTTATGAGCAGTTCTTC.

CDR3 in amino acids: CASSQDSPRGETQYF. CDR3 bases: TGCGCCAGCAGCCAAGATAGTCCTCGTGGAGAGACCCAGTACTTC. The chain uses TRBV4-3 and TRBJ2-5; the D is unclear. The V end lost 0 bases, the J end lost 4 bases, and 12 bases lay between the germline ends. Germline values: CDR1 LGHNA, CDR2 YSLEER. This CDR3 has 15 residues.

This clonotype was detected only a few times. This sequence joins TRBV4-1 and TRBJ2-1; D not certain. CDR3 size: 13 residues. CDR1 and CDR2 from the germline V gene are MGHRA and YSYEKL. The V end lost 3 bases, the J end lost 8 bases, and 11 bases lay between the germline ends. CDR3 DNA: TGCGCCAGCAGCCACCTGAAGGGCGATGAGCAGTTCTTC. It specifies CASSHLKGDEQFF.

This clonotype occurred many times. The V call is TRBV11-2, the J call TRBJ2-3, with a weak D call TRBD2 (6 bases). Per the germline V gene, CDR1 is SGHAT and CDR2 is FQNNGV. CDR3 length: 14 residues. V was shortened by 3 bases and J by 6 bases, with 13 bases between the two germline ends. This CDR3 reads CASSFFVAGDTQYF. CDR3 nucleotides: TGTGCCAGCAGCTTTTTTGTTGCGGGGGATACGCAGTATTTT.

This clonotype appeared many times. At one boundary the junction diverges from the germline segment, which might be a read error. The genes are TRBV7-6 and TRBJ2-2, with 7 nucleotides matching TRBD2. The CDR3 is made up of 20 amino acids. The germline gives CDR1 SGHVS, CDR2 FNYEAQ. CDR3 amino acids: CASSLEGTLLASANTVELFF. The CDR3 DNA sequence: TGTGCCAGCAGCTTAGAAGGTACTCTACTAGCGTCCGCGAACACCGTGGAGCTGTTTTTT.

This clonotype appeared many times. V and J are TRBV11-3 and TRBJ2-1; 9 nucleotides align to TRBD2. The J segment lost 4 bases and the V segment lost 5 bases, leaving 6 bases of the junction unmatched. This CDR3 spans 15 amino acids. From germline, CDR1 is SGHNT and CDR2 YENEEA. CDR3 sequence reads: CASSLLAGTYNEQFF. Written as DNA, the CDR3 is TGTGCCAGCAGCCTACTAGCGGGCACGTACAATGAGCAGTTCTTC. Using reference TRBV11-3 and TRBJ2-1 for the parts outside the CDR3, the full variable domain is EAGVVQSPRYKIIEKKQPVAFWCNPISGHNTLYWYLQNLGQGPELLIRYENEEAVDDSQLPKDRFSAERLKGVDSTLKIQPAELGDSAVYLCASSLLAGTYNEQFFGPGTRLTVL.

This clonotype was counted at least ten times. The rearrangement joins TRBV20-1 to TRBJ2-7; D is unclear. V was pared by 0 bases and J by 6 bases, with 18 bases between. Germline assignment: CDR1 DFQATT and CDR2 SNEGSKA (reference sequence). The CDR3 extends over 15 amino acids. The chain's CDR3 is CSARDLGWTTTEQYF. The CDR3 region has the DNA TGCAGTGCTAGAGATCTAGGGTGGACCACTACCGAGCAGTACTTC.

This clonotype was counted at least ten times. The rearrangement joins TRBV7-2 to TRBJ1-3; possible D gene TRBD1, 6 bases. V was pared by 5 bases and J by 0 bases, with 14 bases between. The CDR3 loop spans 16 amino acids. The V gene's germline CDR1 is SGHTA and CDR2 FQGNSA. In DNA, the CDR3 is TGTGCCAGCAGCCCCAGGGGTCGTAGCTCTGGAAACACCATATATTTT. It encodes CASSPRGRSSGNTIYF. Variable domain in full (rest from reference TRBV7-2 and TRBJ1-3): GAGVSQSPSNKVTEKGKDVELRCDPISGHTALYWYRQSLGQGLEFLIYFQGNSAPDKSGLPSDRFSAERTGGSVSTLTIQRTQQEDSAVYLCASSPRGRSSGNTIYFGEGSWLTVV.

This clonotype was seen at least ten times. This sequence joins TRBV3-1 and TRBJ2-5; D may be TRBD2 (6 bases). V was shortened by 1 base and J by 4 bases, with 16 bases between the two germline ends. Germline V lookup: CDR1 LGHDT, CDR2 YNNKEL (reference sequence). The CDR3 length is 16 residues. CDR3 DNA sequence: TGTGCCAGCAGCCAAGGCGGGATCCGGATATCAGAGACCCAGTACTTC. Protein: CASSQGGIRISETQYF.

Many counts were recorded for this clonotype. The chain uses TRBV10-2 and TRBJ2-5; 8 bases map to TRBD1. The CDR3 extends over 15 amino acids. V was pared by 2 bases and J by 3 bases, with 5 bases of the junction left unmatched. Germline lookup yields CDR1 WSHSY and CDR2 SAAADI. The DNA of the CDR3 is TGCGCCAGCAGTGAGAACAGGGGGAGGAAAGAGACCCAGTACTTC. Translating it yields CASSENRGRKETQYF.

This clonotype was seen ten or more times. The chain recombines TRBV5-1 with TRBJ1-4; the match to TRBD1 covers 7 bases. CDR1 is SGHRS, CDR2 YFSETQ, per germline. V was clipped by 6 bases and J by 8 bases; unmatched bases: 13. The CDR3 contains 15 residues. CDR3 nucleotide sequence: TGCGCCAGCAAACGCGGGGGACAGCCGTGGGAAAAACTGTTTTTT. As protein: CASKRGGQPWEKLFF.

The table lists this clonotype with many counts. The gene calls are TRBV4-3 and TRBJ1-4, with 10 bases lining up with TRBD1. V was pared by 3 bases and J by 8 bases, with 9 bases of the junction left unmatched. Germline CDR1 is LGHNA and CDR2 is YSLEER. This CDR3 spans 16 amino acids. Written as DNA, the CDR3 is TGCGCCAGCAGCCATCGGGGCGGGACAGGGGCAGAAAAACTGTTTTTT. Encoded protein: CASSHRGGTGAEKLFF.

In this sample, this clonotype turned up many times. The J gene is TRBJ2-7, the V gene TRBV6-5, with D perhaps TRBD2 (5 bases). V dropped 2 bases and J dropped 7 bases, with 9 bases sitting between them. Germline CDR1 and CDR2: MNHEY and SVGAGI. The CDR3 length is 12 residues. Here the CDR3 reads CASSYRSGEQYF. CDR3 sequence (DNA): TGTGCCAGCAGTTACCGATCGGGAGAGCAGTACTTC.

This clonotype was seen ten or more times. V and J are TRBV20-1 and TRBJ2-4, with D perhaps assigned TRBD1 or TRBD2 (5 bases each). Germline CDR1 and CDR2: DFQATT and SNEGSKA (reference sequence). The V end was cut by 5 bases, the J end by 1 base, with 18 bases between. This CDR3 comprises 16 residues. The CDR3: CSAYMTGGRAKNIQYF. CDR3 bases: TGCAGTGCTTACATGACTGGGGGACGTGCCAAAAACATTCAGTACTTC.

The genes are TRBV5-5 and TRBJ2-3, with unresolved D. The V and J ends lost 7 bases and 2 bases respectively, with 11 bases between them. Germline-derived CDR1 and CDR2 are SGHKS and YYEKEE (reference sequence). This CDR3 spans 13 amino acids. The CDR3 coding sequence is TGTGCCAGCGATCGGGCCTACACAGATACGCAGTATTTT. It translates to CASDRAYTDTQYF.